Listed here are 21 T cell receptor beta chains from one sample, sequenced in a study of control samples from healthy donors and cancer patients. The repertoire was sequenced with immunoSEQ multiplex PCR; TCRdb's copy has only in-frame clones and lacks some. The sample has fewer than 85,000 clones; about 89% are singletons. Sequenced material: blood. These TCRs come from a man aged 50-60 years in good health.

This clone was seen just once. The V and J genes are TRBV7-9 and TRBJ1-4, with 7 bases matching TRBD1. The J segment lost 4 bases and the V segment lost 5 bases, leaving 7 bases of the junction unmatched. CDR3 length: 15 amino acids. CDR1 SEHNR and CDR2 FQNEAQ come from the germline V gene (reference sequence). CDR3 protein: CASSQSGQYNEKLFF. DNA for the CDR3: TGTGCCAGCAGCCAATCGGGACAGTATAATGAAAAACTGTTTTTT. Filled out from reference TRBV7-9 and TRBJ1-4, the complete variable domain reads DTGVSQNPRHKITKRGQNVTFRCDPISEHNRLYWYRQTLGQGPEFLTYFQNEAQLEKSRLLSDRFSAERPKGSFSTLEIQRTEQGDSAMYLCASSQSGQYNEKLFFGSGTQLSVL.

This clone came up a few times. The rearrangement joins TRBV5-1 to TRBJ1-2; 7 bases match TRBD1. Germline V CDR1 and CDR2: SGHRS, YFSETQ. The CDR3 is made up of 15 amino acids. Germline trimming cut 0 bases from V and 5 bases from J; bases unmatched to any gene: 7. Here the CDR3 DNA reads TGCGCCAGCAGCTTGGAAGAGGGGGCTAGGTATGGCTACACCTTC. Residues: CASSLEEGARYGYTF.

The gene calls are TRBV7-2 and TRBJ1-2; TRBD1 aligns across 8 bases. The CDR3 contains 16 residues. CDR1 is SGHTA, CDR2 FQGNSA, per germline. V trimming: 5 bases; J trimming: 6 bases; junction bases outside the gene matches: 14. Here the CDR3 reads CASSLDSGQAIHGYTF. CDR3 sequence (DNA): TGTGCCAGCAGCCTCGACTCGGGACAGGCAATCCATGGCTACACCTTC.

This chain uses TRBV6-1 with TRBJ2-2; D not resolved. CDR1 and CDR2 from the germline V gene are MNHNS and SASEGT. The CDR3 has 15 residues. V was trimmed by 2 bases and J by 7 bases, leaving 14 bases between them. CDR3 protein: CASSENSPIGGELFF. The DNA of the CDR3 is TGTGCCAGCAGTGAAAACTCCCCTATCGGCGGGGAGCTGTTTTTT.

The chain carries TRBV27 and TRBJ1-2, with D maybe TRBD1 (5 bases). The CDR3 loop spans 16 amino acids. V dropped 4 bases and J dropped 4 bases, with 19 bases sitting between them. Germline V CDR1 and CDR2: MNHEY, SMNVEV (reference sequence). For the CDR3, the DNA is TGTGCCAGCAGTTCCCTCGGGGCAGGGTCTACCTATGGCTACACCTTC. Translating it yields CASSSLGAGSTYGYTF.

The chain has TRBV12-5 and TRBJ1-2; D uncertain. Germline values: CDR1 LGHNT, CDR2 FRNRAP. The CDR3 is made up of 16 amino acids. V lost 0 bases and J lost 3, with 14 bases in between. The CDR3 protein is CASGLVRRPWDYGYTF. As DNA, the CDR3 is TGTGCTAGTGGTTTGGTACGAAGGCCTTGGGACTATGGCTACACCTTC.

The rearrangement links TRBV24-1 to TRBJ2-3, with D tentatively TRBD1 (6 bases). Germline CDR1 KGHDR, CDR2 SFDVKD. Trimming cost V 4 bases and J 6 bases, with 16 bases left between them. The CDR3 extends over 15 amino acids. The CDR3 DNA reads as TGTGCCACCAGTGACCCTGGACAAACAGGGGATACGCAGTATTTT. Translated, it gives CATSDPGQTGDTQYF.

The chain uses TRBV5-1 and TRBJ1-2; no clear D. CDR1 is SGHRS, CDR2 YFSETQ, per germline. The CDR3 loop spans 12 amino acids. V lost 2 bases and J lost 5, with 7 bases in between. The CDR3 is CASSLAGYGYTF. CDR3 DNA sequence: TGCGCCAGCAGCTTAGCCGGGTATGGCTACACCTTC.

The count of this clone is one. At one of its ends the junction is not consistent with the germline gene, which may arise from a read error. V and J are TRBV5-6 and TRBJ1-5, with 7 bases aligning to TRBD1. CDR1 is SGHDT and CDR2 is YYEEEE in the germline V gene. The CDR3 is made up of 13 amino acids. CDR3 amino acids: CASSPTGNPPQHF. CDR3 nucleotides: TGTGCCAGCAGCCCGACAGGGAATCCGCCCCAGCATTTT.

The chain couples TRBV18 to TRBJ1-3, with D tentatively TRBD1 (5 bases). Looked up from germline, CDR1 is KGHSH and CDR2 is LQKENI. V lost 3 bases to trimming and J lost 4 bases, with 16 bases between them. The CDR3 sequence is 16 residues long. CDR3 sequence: CASSPTESEGGNTIYF. The CDR3 bases are TGTGCCAGCTCACCCACTGAATCGGAGGGGGGAAACACCATATATTTT.

V is TRBV30 and J is TRBJ1-1, with TRBD1 matching 7 bases. V was pared by 1 base and J by 6 bases, with 11 bases of the junction left unmatched. In germline, CDR1 is GTSNPN, CDR2 SVGIG (reference sequence). CDR3 length equals 15 residues. CDR3 amino acids: CAWSDLHTGVPEAFF. CDR3 nucleotides: TGTGCCTGGAGTGACCTCCATACAGGGGTCCCTGAAGCTTTCTTT.

The gene calls are TRBV29-1 and TRBJ1-3; D may be TRBD1 (5 bases). The CDR3 is 14 residues long. Trimming removed 5 bases from V and 7 bases from J, with 18 bases in between. Germline loops: CDR1 SQVTM, CDR2 ANQGSEA. The CDR3 loop is CSVFSRAGGNTIYF. Here the CDR3 DNA reads TGCAGCGTTTTTAGCCGTGCCGGGGGGAACACCATATATTTT.

The rearrangement joins TRBV12-5 to TRBJ2-7; 8 positions agree with TRBD1. Trimming at V came to 5 bases and at J to 10 bases, leaving 10 bases not matched to a gene. CDR3 length equals 13 residues. Germline V CDR1 and CDR2: LGHNT, FRNRAP. CDR3 sequence: CASGPPTGVTQYF. The CDR3 region has the DNA TGTGCTAGTGGTCCCCCGACAGGGGTTACCCAGTACTTC. The variable domain in full, with the rest retrieved from reference TRBV12-5 and TRBJ2-7, is DARVTQTPRHKVTEMGQEVTMRCQPILGHNTVFWYRQTMMQGLELLAYFRNRAPLDDSGMPKDRFSAEMPDATLATLKIQPSEPRDSAVYFCASGPPTGVTQYFGPGTRLTVT.

This chain connects TRBV29-1 to TRBJ1-2, with 7 bases matching TRBD1. The CDR3 is 17 residues long. The V and J ends lost 4 bases and 5 bases, in that order; junction bases with no gene match: 19. Per germline, CDR1 SQVTM and CDR2 ANQGSEA. This chain's CDR3 is CSVVPGTARAFLYGYTF. The CDR3 DNA is TGCAGCGTTGTTCCGGGGACAGCGAGGGCCTTTCTTTATGGCTACACCTTC.

The chain is built from TRBV5-6 and TRBJ2-7; the match to TRBD1 covers 8 bases. The germline V gene has CDR1 SGHDT and CDR2 YYEEEE. J lost 4 bases, V lost 2 bases, and 5 bases had no gene match. The CDR3 has 14 amino acids. CDR3 loop: CASSLGQGQYEQYF. In nucleotides, the CDR3 is TGTGCCAGCAGCTTAGGACAGGGCCAATACGAGCAGTACTTC. Full variable domain (missing parts from reference TRBV5-6 and TRBJ2-7): DAGVTQSPTHLIKTRGQQVTLRCSPKSGHDTVSWYQQALGQGPQFIFQYYEEEERQRGNFPDRFSGHQFPNYSSELNVNALLLGDSALYLCASSLGQGQYEQYFGPGTRLTVT.

The V gene is TRBV18, the J gene TRBJ2-3; unclear D gene. The V end lost 4 bases, the J end lost 2 bases, and 13 bases lay between the germline ends. The CDR3 spans 15 residues. Germline loops: CDR1 KGHSH, CDR2 LQKENI. Written as DNA, the CDR3 is TGTGCCAGCTCACTGATGGCTGCTGCCACAGATACGCAGTATTTT. Protein: CASSLMAAATDTQYF.

The chain combines TRBV6-6 with TRBJ1-2, with D maybe TRBD1 (6 bases). Trimming left V 8 bases short and J 8 bases short, with 18 bases between. CDR1 MNHNY and CDR2 SVGAGI come from the germline V gene (reference sequence). The CDR3 contains 13 residues. The CDR3 coding sequence is TGTGCCAGCCACACCGGCAGGGGCAGGGGCTACACCTTC. Its protein is CASHTGRGRGYTF.

The chain joins TRBV23-1 to TRBJ1-5; 8 bases map to TRBD1. TRBV23-1 is assigned to the ORF class and has an uncertain function. There are 17 residues in the CDR3. Unmatched junction bases numbered 14, after V lost 3 bases and J lost 7 bases. CDR3 in amino acids: CASSQRPDRGPWQPQHF. In DNA form, the CDR3 reads TGCGCCAGCAGTCAGCGACCAGACAGGGGTCCGTGGCAGCCCCAGCATTTT.

CDR3 nucleotide sequence: TGTGCCAGCAGCAGGACTAGCGGGGGGGCAGATACGCAGTATTTT. Translating it yields CASSRTSGGADTQYF. The V call is TRBV7-3, the J call TRBJ2-3; 15 bases fit TRBD2. The CDR3 length is 15 residues. V was pared by 5 bases and J by 4 bases, with 1 base of the junction left unmatched. Germline lookup yields CDR1 SGHTA and CDR2 FQGTGA.

The V call is TRBV2, the J call TRBJ2-2; D is perhaps TRBD2 (5 bases). CDR3 length: 15 residues. Germline V gives CDR1 SNHLY, CDR2 FYNNEI. The ends were cut back, 7 bases at V and 4 bases at J, with 16 bases in the middle. The chain's CDR3 is CASTQSPGTTGELFF. CDR3 nucleotides: TGTGCCAGCACTCAGAGTCCGGGAACCACCGGGGAGCTGTTTTTT.

The chain recombines TRBV5-1 with TRBJ1-1, with 7 bases matching TRBD1. With V trimmed by 2 bases and J by 3 bases, 4 bases remained unmatched. Germline V gene lookup returns CDR1 SGHRS and CDR2 YFSETQ. The CDR3 has 14 residues. The CDR3 DNA is TGCGCCAGCAGCTTCACTGACAGGGACACTGAAGCTTTCTTT. This translates into CASSFTDRDTEAFF.